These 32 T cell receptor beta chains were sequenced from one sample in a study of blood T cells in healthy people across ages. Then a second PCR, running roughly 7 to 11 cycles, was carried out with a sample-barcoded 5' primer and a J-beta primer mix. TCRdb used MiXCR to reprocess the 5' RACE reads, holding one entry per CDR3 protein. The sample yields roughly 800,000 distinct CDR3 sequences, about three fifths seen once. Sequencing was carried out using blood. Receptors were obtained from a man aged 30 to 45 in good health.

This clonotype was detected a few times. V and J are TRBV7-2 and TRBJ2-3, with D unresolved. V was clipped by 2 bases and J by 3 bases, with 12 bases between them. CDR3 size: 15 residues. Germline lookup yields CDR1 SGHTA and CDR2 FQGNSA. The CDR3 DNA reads TGTGCCAGCAGCTTAATCTCAGTGAGGACAGATACGCAGTATTTT. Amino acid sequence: CASSLISVRTDTQYF. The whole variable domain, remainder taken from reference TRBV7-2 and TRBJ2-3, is GAGVSQSPSNKVTEKGKDVELRCDPISGHTALYWYRQSLGQGLEFLIYFQGNSAPDKSGLPSDRFSAERTGGSVSTLTIQRTQQEDSAVYLCASSLISVRTDTQYFGPGTRLTVL.

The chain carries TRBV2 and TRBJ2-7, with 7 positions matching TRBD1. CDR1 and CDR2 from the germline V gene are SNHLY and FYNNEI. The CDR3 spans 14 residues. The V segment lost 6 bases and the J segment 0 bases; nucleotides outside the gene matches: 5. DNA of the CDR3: TGTGCCAGCAGGGGACAGCCCAACTCCTACGAGCAGTACTTC. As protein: CASRGQPNSYEQYF.

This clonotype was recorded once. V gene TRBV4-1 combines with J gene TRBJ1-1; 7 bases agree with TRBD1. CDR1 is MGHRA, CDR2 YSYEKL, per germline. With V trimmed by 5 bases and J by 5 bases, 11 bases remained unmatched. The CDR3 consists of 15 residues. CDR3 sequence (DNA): TGCGCCAGCAGCTACAATACAGGGGTTCGGACTGAAGCTTTCTTT. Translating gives CASSYNTGVRTEAFF.

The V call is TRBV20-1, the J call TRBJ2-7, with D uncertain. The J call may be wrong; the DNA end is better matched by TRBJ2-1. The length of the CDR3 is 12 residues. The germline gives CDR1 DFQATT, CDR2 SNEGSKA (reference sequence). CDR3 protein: CSGKPGSYEQFF. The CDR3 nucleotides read TGCAGTGGGAAACCCGGCTCCTACGAGCAGTTCTTC.

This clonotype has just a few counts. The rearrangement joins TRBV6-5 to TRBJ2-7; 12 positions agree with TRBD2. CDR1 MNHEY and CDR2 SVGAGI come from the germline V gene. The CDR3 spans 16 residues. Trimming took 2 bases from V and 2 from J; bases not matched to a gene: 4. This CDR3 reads CASSYTTSGGPYEQYF. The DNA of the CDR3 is TGTGCCAGCAGTTACACAACTAGCGGGGGGCCCTACGAGCAGTACTTC.

The CDR3 loop reads CASSTGLAGGSDTQYF. In DNA, the CDR3 is TGTGCCAGCAGCACCGGACTAGCGGGAGGGTCAGATACGCAGTATTTT. The chain uses TRBV7-2 and TRBJ2-3; 15 bases map to TRBD2. This CDR3 has 16 amino acids. In germline, CDR1 is SGHTA, CDR2 FQGNSA. J lost 4 bases, V lost 5 bases, and 4 bases had no gene match.

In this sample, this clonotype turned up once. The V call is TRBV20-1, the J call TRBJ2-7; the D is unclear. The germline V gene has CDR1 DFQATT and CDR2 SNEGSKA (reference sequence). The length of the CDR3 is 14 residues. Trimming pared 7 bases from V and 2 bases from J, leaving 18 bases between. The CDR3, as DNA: TGCAGTGTTAATTCCGGACCCCGGCCCTACGAGCAGTACTTC. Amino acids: CSVNSGPRPYEQYF.

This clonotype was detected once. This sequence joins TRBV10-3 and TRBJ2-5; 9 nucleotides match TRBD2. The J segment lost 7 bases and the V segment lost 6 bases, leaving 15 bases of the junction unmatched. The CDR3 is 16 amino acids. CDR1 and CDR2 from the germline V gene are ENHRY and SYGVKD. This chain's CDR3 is CAIRSEASGDRWTQYF. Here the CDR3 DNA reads TGTGCCATCAGAAGCGAGGCTAGCGGGGATCGGTGGACCCAGTACTTC.

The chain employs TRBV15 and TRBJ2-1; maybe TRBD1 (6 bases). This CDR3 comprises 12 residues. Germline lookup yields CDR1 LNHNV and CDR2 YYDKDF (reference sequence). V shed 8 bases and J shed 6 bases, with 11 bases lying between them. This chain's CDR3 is CATQGRGNEQFF. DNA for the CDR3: TGTGCCACCCAGGGCAGGGGCAATGAGCAGTTCTTC.

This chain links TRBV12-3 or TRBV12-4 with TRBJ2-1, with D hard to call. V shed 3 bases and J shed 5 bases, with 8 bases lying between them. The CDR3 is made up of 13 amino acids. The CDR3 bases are TGTGCCAGCAGTTTTTCGGAAAACAATGAGCAGTTCTTC. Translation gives CASSFSENNEQFF.

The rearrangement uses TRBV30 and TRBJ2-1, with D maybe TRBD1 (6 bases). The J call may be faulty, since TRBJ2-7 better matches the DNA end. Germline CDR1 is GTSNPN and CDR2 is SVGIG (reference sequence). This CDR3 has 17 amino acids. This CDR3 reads CAWSQEGVGPYYNEQYF. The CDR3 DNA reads TGTGCCTGGAGTCAAGAGGGGGTTGGTCCCTACTACAATGAGCAGTACTTC.

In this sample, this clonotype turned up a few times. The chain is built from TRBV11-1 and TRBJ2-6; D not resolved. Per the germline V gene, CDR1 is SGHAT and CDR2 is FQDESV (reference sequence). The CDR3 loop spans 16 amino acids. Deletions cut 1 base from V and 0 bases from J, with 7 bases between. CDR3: CASSLGALSGANVLTF. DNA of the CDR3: TGTGCCAGCAGCTTAGGCGCGCTCTCTGGGGCCAACGTCCTGACTTTC.

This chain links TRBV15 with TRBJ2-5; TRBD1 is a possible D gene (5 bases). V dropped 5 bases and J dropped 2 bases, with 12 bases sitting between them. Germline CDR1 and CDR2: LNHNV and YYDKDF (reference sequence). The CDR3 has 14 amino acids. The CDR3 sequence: CATSFGHLQETQYF. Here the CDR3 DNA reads TGTGCCACCAGCTTCGGACATTTACAAGAGACCCAGTACTTC. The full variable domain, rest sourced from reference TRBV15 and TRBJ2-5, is DAMVIQNPRYQVTQFGKPVTLSCSQTLNHNVMYWYQQKSSQAPKLLFHYYDKDFNNEADTPDNFQSRRPNTSFCFLDIRSPGLGDTAMYLCATSFGHLQETQYFGPGTRLLVL.

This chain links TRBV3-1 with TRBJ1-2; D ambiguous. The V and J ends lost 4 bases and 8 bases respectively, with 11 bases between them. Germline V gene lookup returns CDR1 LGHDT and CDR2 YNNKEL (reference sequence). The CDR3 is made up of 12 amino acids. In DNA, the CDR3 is TGTGCCAGCAGCCTCGCGCGATCCGGCTACACCTTC. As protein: CASSLARSGYTF.

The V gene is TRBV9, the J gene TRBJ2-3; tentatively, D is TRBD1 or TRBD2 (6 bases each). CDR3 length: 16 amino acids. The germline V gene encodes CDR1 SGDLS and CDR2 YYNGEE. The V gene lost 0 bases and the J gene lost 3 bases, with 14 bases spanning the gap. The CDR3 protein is CASSVGGAGQTDTQYF. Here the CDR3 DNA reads TGTGCCAGCAGCGTAGGTGGCGCGGGACAAACAGATACGCAGTATTTT.

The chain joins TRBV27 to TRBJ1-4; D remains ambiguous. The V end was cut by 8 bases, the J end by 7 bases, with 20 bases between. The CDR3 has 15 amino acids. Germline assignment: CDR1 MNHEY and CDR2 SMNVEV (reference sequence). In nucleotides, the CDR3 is TGTGCCAGCGCCCCTCTCGTCAGCTGGGGTGAAAAACTGTTTTTT. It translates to CASAPLVSWGEKLFF.

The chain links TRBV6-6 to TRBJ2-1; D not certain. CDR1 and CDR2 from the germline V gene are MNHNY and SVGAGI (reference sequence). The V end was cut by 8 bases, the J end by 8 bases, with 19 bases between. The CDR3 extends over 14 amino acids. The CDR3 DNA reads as TGTGCCAGCCGCCATATGACTGGTGGGGATGAGCAGTTCTTC. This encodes CASRHMTGGDEQFF.

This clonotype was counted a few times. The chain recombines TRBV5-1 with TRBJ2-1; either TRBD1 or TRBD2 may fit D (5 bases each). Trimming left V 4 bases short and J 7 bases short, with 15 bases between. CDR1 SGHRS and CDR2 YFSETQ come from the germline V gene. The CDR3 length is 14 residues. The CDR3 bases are TGCGCCAGCAGCAGGGGTAGCGTTCCAAATGAGCAGTTCTTC. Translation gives CASSRGSVPNEQFF.

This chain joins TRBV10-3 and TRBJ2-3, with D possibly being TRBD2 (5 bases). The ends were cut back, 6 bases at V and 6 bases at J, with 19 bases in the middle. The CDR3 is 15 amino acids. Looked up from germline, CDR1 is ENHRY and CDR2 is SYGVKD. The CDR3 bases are TGTGCCATCAGACCCGGCGGGTTCATAGGGGATACGCAGTATTTT. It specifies CAIRPGGFIGDTQYF.

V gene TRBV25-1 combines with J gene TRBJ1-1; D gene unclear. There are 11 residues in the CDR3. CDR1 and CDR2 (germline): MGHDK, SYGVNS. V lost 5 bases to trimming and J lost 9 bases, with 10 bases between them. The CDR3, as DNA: TGTGCCAGCAGTTCCCTCTCCAAAGCTTTCTTT. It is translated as CASSSLSKAFF.

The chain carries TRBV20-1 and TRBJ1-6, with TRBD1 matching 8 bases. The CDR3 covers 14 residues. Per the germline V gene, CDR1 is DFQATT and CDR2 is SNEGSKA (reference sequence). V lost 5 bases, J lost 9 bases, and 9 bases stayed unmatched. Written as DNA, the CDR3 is TGCAGTGCTCCCCAATGGACAGGGCGTTCACCCCTCCACTTT. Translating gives CSAPQWTGRSPLHF.

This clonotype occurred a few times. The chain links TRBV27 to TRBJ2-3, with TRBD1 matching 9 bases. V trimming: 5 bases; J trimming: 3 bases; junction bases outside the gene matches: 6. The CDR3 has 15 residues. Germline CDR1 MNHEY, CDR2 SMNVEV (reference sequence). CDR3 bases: TGTGCCAGCAGTCCCGGACAGGGGAATACAGATACGCAGTATTTT. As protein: CASSPGQGNTDTQYF.

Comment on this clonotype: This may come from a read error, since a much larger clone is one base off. DNA for the CDR3: TGTGCCACCAGCTTACAGGGAGCAGATACGCAGTATTTT. It yields the protein CATSLQGADTQYF. The chain recombines TRBV7-2 with TRBJ2-3, with D perhaps matching TRBD1 (6 bases). Germline loops: CDR1 SGHTA, CDR2 FQGNSA. The CDR3 covers 13 residues.

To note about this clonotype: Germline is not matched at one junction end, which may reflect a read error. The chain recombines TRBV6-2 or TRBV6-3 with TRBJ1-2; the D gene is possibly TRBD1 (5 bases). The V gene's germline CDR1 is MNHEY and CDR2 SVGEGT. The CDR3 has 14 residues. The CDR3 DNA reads TGTGCCAGCAGTGAAACCGGGACGGCTCAGGGCTACACCTTT. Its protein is CASSETGTAQGYTF.

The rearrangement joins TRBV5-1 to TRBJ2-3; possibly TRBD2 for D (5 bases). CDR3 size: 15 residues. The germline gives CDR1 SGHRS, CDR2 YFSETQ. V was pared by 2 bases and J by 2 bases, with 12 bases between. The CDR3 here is CASSFDGGLTDTQYF. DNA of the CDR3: TGCGCCAGCAGCTTTGATGGCGGGCTCACAGATACGCAGTATTTT.

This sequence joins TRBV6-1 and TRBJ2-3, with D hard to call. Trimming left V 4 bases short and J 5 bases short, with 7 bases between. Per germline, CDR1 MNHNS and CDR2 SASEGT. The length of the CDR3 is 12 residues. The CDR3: CASSGVEDTQYF. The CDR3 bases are TGTGCCAGCAGTGGGGTGGAAGATACGCAGTATTTT.

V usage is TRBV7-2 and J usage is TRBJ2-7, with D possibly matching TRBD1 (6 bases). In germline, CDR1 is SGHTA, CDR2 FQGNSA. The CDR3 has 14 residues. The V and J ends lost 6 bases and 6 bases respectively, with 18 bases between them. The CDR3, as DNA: TGTGCCAGCAGTCCACTCGCAGGGGCTCTCGAGCAGTACTTC. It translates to CASSPLAGALEQYF.

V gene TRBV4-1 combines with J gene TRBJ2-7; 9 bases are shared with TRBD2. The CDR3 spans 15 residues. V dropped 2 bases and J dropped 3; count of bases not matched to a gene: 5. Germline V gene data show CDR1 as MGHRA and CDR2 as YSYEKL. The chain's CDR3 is CASSQSGTSSYEQYF. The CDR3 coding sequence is TGCGCCAGCAGCCAAAGCGGGACTAGCAGCTACGAGCAGTACTTC.

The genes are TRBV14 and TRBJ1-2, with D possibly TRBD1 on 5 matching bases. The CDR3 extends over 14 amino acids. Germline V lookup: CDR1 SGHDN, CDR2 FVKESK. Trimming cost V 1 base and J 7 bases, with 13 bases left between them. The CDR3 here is CASSQVPGEAGYTF. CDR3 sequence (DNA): TGTGCCAGCAGCCAAGTCCCGGGGGAGGCTGGCTACACCTTC.

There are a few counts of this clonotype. The CDR3 protein is CASSGGLAVTSFNEQFF. Here the CDR3 DNA reads TGCGCCAGCAGCGGGGGACTAGCGGTTACCTCTTTCAATGAGCAGTTCTTC. The chain combines TRBV5-1 with TRBJ2-1; 11 bases fit TRBD2. This CDR3 is built from 17 residues. V shed 4 bases, J shed 6 bases, and the junction held 12 bases outside the gene matches. The germline CDR1 and CDR2 sequences are SGHRS and YFSETQ.

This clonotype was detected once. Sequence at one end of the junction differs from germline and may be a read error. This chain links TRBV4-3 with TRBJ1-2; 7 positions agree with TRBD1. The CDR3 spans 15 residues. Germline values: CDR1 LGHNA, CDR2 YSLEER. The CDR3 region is CATSQVGDRDASYTF. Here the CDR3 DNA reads TGCGCCACCAGCCAAGTAGGCGACAGGGATGCCTCCTACACCTTC.

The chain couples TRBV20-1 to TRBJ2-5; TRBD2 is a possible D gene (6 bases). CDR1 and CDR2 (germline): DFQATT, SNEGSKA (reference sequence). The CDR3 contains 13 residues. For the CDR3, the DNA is TGCAGCTCCACCCGGGAGTTAGGCAATGAGCAGTACTTC. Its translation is CSSTRELGNEQYF.